What follows are 7 T cell receptor beta chains derived from one specimen sequenced in a study of spatial heterogeneity in lung cancer. Time point reported: sample taken at primary tumor resection. TCRdb fed the 5' RACE reads into MiXCR, producing one record per CDR3 protein. The sample has about 21,000 distinct CDR3 sequences, about 4.6% seen once. Sequences were derived from PBMCs, sampled at surgery. All receptors derive from a male donor with early-stage non-small cell lung cancer.

In its sample, this clonotype was seen many times. The J gene is TRBJ1-2, the V gene TRBV6-6; D possibly corresponds to TRBD1 (5 bases). V gave up 6 bases and J gave up 4 bases, with 15 bases separating them. From germline, CDR1 is MNHNY and CDR2 SVGAGI (reference sequence). CDR3 length equals 14 residues. The CDR3 DNA follows: TGTGCCAGCAGGCCCCGGGGACCTAGCTATGGCTACACCTTC. Encoded protein: CASRPRGPSYGYTF.

This clonotype was recorded at least ten times. The rearrangement joins TRBV24-1 to TRBJ2-3; D not resolved. V lost 2 bases and J 6 bases, leaving 11 bases between the germline ends. The CDR3 consists of 14 residues. Germline CDR1 KGHDR, CDR2 SFDVKD. CDR3 region: CATSDSPPQDTQYF. CDR3 sequence (DNA): TGTGCCACCAGTGATTCCCCTCCTCAGGATACGCAGTATTTT.

This clonotype was observed at least ten times. The CDR3 is CASSYLKGTEAFF. The CDR3 DNA sequence: TGTGCCAGCAGTTATCTCAAGGGCACTGAAGCTTTCTTT. The chain is built from TRBV6-2 or TRBV6-3 and TRBJ1-1, with no clear D. Germline V CDR1 and CDR2: MNHEY, SVGEGT. V was trimmed by 3 bases and J by 4 bases, leaving 9 bases between them. There are 13 residues in the CDR3.

This clonotype was counted at least ten times. This chain uses TRBV10-3 with TRBJ2-7; D is possibly TRBD2 (5 bases). The CDR3 has 14 amino acids. V dropped 8 bases and J dropped 0 bases, with 14 bases sitting between them. Germline assignment: CDR1 ENHRY and CDR2 SYGVKD. The CDR3 spells CAISASQSSYEQYF. The CDR3 nucleotides are TGTGCCATCTCGGCTAGCCAGAGCTCCTACGAGCAGTACTTC.

The sample holds many counts of this clonotype. CDR3 in amino acids: CASSTPPRDRGPDTEAFF. Here the CDR3 DNA reads TGTGCCAGCAGTACACCTCCCCGGGACAGGGGGCCGGACACTGAAGCTTTCTTT. The V and J genes are TRBV6-5 and TRBJ1-1; 12 nucleotides line up with TRBD1. Losses at the gene ends were 5 bases for V and 3 bases for J; bases not matched to a gene: 13. CDR1 is MNHEY, CDR2 SVGAGI, per germline. The CDR3 has 18 amino acids.

In this sample, this clonotype is medium-sized (0.01 to 0.1%). The rearrangement links TRBV27 to TRBJ1-1; 11 nucleotides match TRBD1. Germline V lookup: CDR1 MNHEY, CDR2 SMNVEV (reference sequence). This CDR3 spans 14 amino acids. The junction had 3 bases not matched to a gene; V was cut back by 6 bases and J by 3 bases. Here the CDR3 reads CASRGQGGHTEAFF. The CDR3 DNA sequence: TGTGCCAGCAGGGGACAGGGGGGGCACACTGAAGCTTTCTTT.

This clonotype was detected many times. The chain employs TRBV7-3 and TRBJ2-2; 9 bases agree with TRBD1. The ends lost 5 bases at V and 4 bases at J; junction bases unmatched: 11. This CDR3 comprises 17 residues. The germline V gene encodes CDR1 SGHTA and CDR2 FQGTGA. CDR3 in amino acids: CASSTTGQGWFTGELFF. The CDR3 coding sequence is TGTGCCAGCAGCACTACAGGACAGGGGTGGTTCACCGGGGAGCTGTTTTTT.